This T cell receptor beta chain came from a study of cytomegalovirus exposure and HLA in healthy donors. Findings and caveats of the study: When a later analysis was performed, an Asian-associated ancestry cluster reportedly had fewer N-insertions than the approximately 700-donor mean.

About this clone itself: Its cognate antigen is unknown.

Primers: 60 Vbeta forward and 13 Jbeta reverse. The assay was immunoSEQ multiplex PCR, and TCRdb's table has in-frame clones only and misses some. Of 200,000 to 250,000 clones listed, 70% to 90% are singletons. This CDR3 has 16 amino acids. The germline CDR1 and CDR2 sequences are SGHTA and FQGNSA. The germline V and J ends were trimmed by 5 bases and 3 bases, with 18 bases remaining between them. This chain uses TRBV7-2 with TRBJ2-3, with a tentative D call TRBD2 (5 bases). This sequence was found in a girl aged 2 to 10 in good health and CMV-seronegative. The sample consisted of PBMCs. The CDR3 loop reads CASSAGSGWVTDTQYF. The CDR3 DNA reads TGTGCCAGCAGCGCAGGCTCGGGGTGGGTAACAGATACGCAGTATTTT.